The rows below give T cell receptor beta chains drawn from one sample of a study of control samples from healthy donors and cancer patients. Repertoires were generated with immunoSEQ multiplex PCR, while TCRdb's copy carries only in-frame clones and drops some. Among 170,000 or so clones listed, 90% were seen once. Sequencing used blood. All receptors come from a woman in her forties or fifties in good health. Both conserved end residues are part of each CDR3. The D gene is left open where the match is weak. Size tells how often a clone was seen (once, few, many) or the class of an expanded clone, and some rows leave it out.

TGTGCCAGCAGCGCCGGGACAGGGGCCTACAATGAGCAGTTCTTC	CASSAGTGAYNEQFF	TRBJ2-1	NA	TRBD1	TRBV3-1/TRBV3-2
TGTGCCAGCAGCCAATCGGGGGCACACAATCAGCCCCAGCATTTT	CASSQSGAHNQPQHF	TRBJ1-5	NA	NA	TRBV14
TGTGCCAGCAGCGTCAGGGATGACTCCTATAATTCACCCCTCCACTTT	CASSVRDDSYNSPLHF	TRBJ1-6	NA	NA	TRBV7-8
TGTGCCAGCAGCCCTGGATGGAACACTGAAGCTTTCTTT	CASSPGWNTEAFF	TRBJ1-1	NA	NA	TRBV7-2
TGTGCCAGCAGCTTAGGGCTAGCGGGAGGAGAGACCCAGTACTTC	CASSLGLAGGETQYF	TRBJ2-5	NA	TRBD2	TRBV7-9
TGCGCCAGCAGCTTGGAAGCATCAGAAAAACTGTTTTTT	CASSLEASEKLFF	TRBJ1-4	once	NA	TRBV5-1
TGTGCCAGCAGTTATATCGGGAGTTGGGCCGGGGAGCTGTTTTTT	CASSYIGSWAGELFF	TRBJ2-2	NA	NA	TRBV6-2/TRBV6-3
TGTGCCAGTAGTACGGCAGGCTATGGCTACACCTTC	CASSTAGYGYTF	TRBJ1-2	NA	NA	TRBV19
TGTGCCAGCAGCTCAGGGACTCGAACCAATCCCCTCCACTTT	CASSSGTRTNPLHF	TRBJ1-6	NA	NA	TRBV7-2
TGTGCCTGGAGTAGGGGGGGATGGGGCAATGAGCAGTTCTTC	CAWSRGGWGNEQFF	TRBJ2-1	NA	NA	TRBV30